The TCR beta chain under discussion was sequenced for a study of cytomegalovirus exposure and HLA in healthy donors. Study at large: One earlier analysis, a look at some 180 million T cells, found about 100 million unique TCR beta sequences.

Study results and caveats: Later on, analysis showed that most CMV-associated TCR beta chains appeared to be HLA-restricted.

The CDR3 consists of 15 residues. V lost 7 bases, J lost 4 bases, and 10 bases stayed unmatched. Germline V gene data show CDR1 as LGHNA and CDR2 as YNFKEQ. This clone was detected only once. Antigen unknown. The PCR employed 60 Vbeta primers together with 13 Jbeta primers. Profiled with immunoSEQ multiplex PCR; TCRdb holds only in-frame clones, not every one. The sample has about 140,000 clones; roughly three quarters are singletons. The origin of this receptor is a woman aged 50 to 60 in good health and CMV-seronegative. The sequenced sample was PBMCs. This chain links TRBV4-2 with TRBJ2-1; TRBD2 aligns across 7 bases. CDR3 bases: TGTGCCAGCACCAGTTTTGCGGGGGATTACAATGAGCAGTTCTTC. This sequence encodes CASTSFAGDYNEQFF.